The 4 T cell receptor beta chains reported below all come from one sample, sequenced in a study of blood T cell repertoires in COVID-19. Assay used: immunoSEQ multiplex PCR; TCRdb lists only in-frame clones, some missing. This sample yields 150,000 or so clones, of which around four fifths are seen a single time; 2.9% belongs to the top ten. Sequenced input: peripheral blood. The receptors shown here come from a woman in her sixties with acute or convalescent COVID-19.

The chain couples TRBV6-2 or TRBV6-3 to TRBJ1-5, with TRBD1 matching over 9 bases. Germline V gene sequence: CDR1 MNHEY, CDR2 SVGEGT. The trim removed 6 bases at V and 3 bases at J, leaving 9 bases unmatched. CDR3 length: 16 amino acids. In DNA form, the CDR3 reads TGTGCCAGCAGCGCGTGGGGACAGGGCTTCAATCAGCCCCAGCATTTT. Its protein is CASSAWGQGFNQPQHF.

V is TRBV12-5 and J is TRBJ2-2, with D maybe TRBD1 (6 bases). The germline V and J ends were trimmed by 5 bases and 1 base, with 11 bases remaining between them. Germline CDR1 and CDR2: LGHNT and FRNRAP. This CDR3 has 15 residues. This CDR3 reads CASGQQGVNTGELFF. The DNA of the CDR3 is TGTGCTAGTGGTCAACAGGGTGTGAACACCGGGGAGCTGTTTTTT.

The chain couples TRBV5-1 to TRBJ1-4, with TRBD1 identical over 7 bases. Trimming took 0 bases from V and 10 from J; bases not matched to a gene: 6. Germline loops: CDR1 SGHRS, CDR2 YFSETQ. This CDR3 region has 14 residues. CDR3 amino acids: CASSLGQGLGKLFF. CDR3 DNA: TGCGCCAGCAGCTTGGGACAGGGCCTCGGAAAACTGTTTTTT.

About this clone itself: At one end, the junction sequence differs from germline, possibly due to a read error. The genes are TRBV7-6 and TRBJ2-7; D call uncertain. CDR1 is SGHVS, CDR2 FNYEAQ, per germline. The CDR3 spans 14 residues. This CDR3 reads CASSLDVVSDEQYF. In DNA form, the CDR3 reads TGTGCCAGCAGCTTAGACGTAGTCTCCGACGAGCAGTACTTC.